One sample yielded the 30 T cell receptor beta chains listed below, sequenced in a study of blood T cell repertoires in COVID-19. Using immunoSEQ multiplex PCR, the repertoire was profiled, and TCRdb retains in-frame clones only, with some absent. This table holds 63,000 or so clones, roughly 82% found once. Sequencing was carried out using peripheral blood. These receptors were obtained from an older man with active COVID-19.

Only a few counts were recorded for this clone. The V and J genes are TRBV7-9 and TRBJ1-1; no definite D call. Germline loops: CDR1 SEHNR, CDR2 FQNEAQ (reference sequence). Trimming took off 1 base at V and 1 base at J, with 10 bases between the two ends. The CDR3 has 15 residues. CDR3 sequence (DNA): TGTGCCAGCAGCTTAGTACAGAGGGCGAACACTGAAGCTTTCTTT. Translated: CASSLVQRANTEAFF.

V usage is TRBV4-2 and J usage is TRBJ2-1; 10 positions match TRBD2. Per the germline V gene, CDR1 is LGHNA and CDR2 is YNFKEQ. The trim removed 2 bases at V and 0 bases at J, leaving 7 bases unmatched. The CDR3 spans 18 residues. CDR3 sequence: CASSQRLAGAGSYNEQFF. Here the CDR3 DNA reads TGTGCCAGCAGCCAAAGGCTAGCGGGAGCTGGCTCCTACAATGAGCAGTTCTTC.

As DNA, the CDR3 is TGTGCCAGCAGCAGAGAGGAATACAATGAGCAGTTCTTC. Translated, it gives CASSREEYNEQFF. The rearrangement links TRBV4-2 to TRBJ2-1; D is unclear. The CDR3 is made up of 13 amino acids. Trimming removed 5 bases from V and 4 bases from J, with 9 bases in between. Germline V gene lookup returns CDR1 LGHNA and CDR2 YNFKEQ.

CDR3 residues: CASSSTSLNIQYF. CDR3 bases: TGTGCCAGCAGCTCGACTAGCCTAAACATTCAGTACTTC. The chain links TRBV5-6 to TRBJ2-4, with 7 positions matching TRBD2. The CDR3 loop spans 13 amino acids. CDR1 and CDR2 (germline): SGHDT, YYEEEE. The junction had 3 bases not matched to a gene; V was cut back by 3 bases and J by 6 bases. Combining the CDR3 with reference TRBV5-6 and TRBJ2-4 gives the whole variable domain DAGVTQSPTHLIKTRGQQVTLRCSPKSGHDTVSWYQQALGQGPQFIFQYYEEEERQRGNFPDRFSGHQFPNYSSELNVNALLLGDSALYLCASSSTSLNIQYFGAGTRLSVL.

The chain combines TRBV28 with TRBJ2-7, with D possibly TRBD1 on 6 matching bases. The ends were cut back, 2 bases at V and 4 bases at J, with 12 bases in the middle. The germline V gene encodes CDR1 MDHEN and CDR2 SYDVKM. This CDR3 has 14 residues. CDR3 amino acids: CASSLLGGRYEQYF. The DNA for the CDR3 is TGTGCCAGCAGTTTACTAGGGGGTCGGTACGAGCAGTACTTC.

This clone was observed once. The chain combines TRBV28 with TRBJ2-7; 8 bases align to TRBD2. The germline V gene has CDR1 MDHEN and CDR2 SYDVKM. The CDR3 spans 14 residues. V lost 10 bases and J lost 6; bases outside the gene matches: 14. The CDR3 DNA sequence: TGTGCCACCAGGAATAGCGGGGCGTTGAGCGAGCAGTACTTC. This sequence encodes CATRNSGALSEQYF.

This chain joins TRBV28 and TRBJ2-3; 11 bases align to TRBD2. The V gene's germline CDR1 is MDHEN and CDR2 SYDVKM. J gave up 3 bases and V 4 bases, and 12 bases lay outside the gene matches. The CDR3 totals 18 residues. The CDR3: CASSSPATSGRGTDTQYF. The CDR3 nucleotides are TGTGCCAGCAGTTCACCAGCAACTAGCGGGAGAGGGACAGATACGCAGTATTTT.

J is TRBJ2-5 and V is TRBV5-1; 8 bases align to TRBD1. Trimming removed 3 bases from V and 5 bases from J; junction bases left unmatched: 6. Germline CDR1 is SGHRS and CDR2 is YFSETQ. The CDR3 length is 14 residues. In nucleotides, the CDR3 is TGCGCCAGCAGCTCGGGACAGGAGATGGAGACCCAGTACTTC. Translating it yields CASSSGQEMETQYF.

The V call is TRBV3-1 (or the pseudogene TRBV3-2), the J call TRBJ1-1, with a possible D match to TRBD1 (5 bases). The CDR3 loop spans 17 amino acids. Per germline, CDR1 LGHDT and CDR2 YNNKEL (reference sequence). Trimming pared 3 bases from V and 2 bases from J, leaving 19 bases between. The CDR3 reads CASSHRPGRTKNTEAFF. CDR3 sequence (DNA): TGTGCCAGCAGCCACCGCCCGGGACGGACTAAAAACACTGAAGCTTTCTTT.

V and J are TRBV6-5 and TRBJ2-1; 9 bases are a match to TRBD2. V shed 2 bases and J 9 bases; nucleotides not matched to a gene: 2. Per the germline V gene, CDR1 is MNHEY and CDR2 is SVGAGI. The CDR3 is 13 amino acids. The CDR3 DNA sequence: TGTGCCAGCAGTTACCGAGCGGGGGGTGAGCAGTTCTTC. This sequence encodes CASSYRAGGEQFF.

CDR3 sequence (DNA): TGCGCCAGCAGCTTCGACAGGGCTTCAGATTCACCCCTCCACTTT. Translating it yields CASSFDRASDSPLHF. This chain uses TRBV5-1 with TRBJ1-6; 7 nucleotides match TRBD1. Germline V gene lookup returns CDR1 SGHRS and CDR2 YFSETQ. There are 15 residues in the CDR3. With V trimmed by 2 bases and J by 8 bases, 7 bases remained unmatched.

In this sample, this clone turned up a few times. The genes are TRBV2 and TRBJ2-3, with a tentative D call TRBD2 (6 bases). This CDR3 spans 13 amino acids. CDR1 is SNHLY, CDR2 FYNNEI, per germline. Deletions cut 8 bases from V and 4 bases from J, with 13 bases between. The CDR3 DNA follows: TGTGCCAGCGACACAACGGGGGCAGATACGCAGTATTTT. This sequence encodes CASDTTGADTQYF.

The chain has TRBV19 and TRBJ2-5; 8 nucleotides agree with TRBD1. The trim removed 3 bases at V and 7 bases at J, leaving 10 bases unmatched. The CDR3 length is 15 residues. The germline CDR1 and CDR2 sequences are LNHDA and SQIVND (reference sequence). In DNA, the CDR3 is TGTGCCAGTAGTATCGTGACAGGGGACTTGGGGACCCAGTACTTC. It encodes CASSIVTGDLGTQYF.

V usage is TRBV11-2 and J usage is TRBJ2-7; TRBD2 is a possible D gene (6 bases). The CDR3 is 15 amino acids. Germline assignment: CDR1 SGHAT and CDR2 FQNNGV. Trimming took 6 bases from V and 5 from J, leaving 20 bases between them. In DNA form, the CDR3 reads TGTGCCAGCAGTCCTGGGGGACTCCCGGCTCACGAGCAGTACTTC. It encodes CASSPGGLPAHEQYF.

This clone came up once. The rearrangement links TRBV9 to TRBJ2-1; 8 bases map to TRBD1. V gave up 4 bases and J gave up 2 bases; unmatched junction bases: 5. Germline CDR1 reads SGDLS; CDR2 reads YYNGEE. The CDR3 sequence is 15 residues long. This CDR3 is CASSHGQGPYNEQFF. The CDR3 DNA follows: TGTGCCAGCAGCCATGGACAGGGACCCTACAATGAGCAGTTCTTC. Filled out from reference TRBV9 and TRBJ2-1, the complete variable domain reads DSGVTQTPKHLITATGQRVTLRCSPRSGDLSVYWYQQSLDQGLQFLIQYYNGEERAKGNILERFSAQQFPDLHSELNLSSLELGDSALYFCASSHGQGPYNEQFFGPGTRLTVL.

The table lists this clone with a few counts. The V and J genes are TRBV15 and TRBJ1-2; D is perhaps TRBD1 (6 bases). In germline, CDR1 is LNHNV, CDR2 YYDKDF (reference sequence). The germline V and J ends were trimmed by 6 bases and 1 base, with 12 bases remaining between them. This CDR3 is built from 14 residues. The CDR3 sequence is CATRKQGNNYGYTF. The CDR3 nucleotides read TGTGCCACCAGAAAACAGGGAAATAACTATGGCTACACCTTC.

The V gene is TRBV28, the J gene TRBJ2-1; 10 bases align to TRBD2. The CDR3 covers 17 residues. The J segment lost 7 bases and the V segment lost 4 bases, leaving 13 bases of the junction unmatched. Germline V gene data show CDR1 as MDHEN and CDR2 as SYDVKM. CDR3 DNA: TGTGCCAGCAGTTCGATATCAAGATCGACTAGCGGGAATGAGCAGTTCTTC. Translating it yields CASSSISRSTSGNEQFF.

CDR3 in DNA: TGTGCCAGCAGCTTCGGCCTGGGCAGCCCTGCGGATACGCAGTATTTT. This sequence encodes CASSFGLGSPADTQYF. This chain links TRBV5-4 with TRBJ2-3; D uncertain. The V and J ends lost 2 bases and 6 bases respectively, with 19 bases between them. Per the germline V gene, CDR1 is SGHNT and CDR2 is YYREEE (reference sequence). This CDR3 has 16 amino acids.

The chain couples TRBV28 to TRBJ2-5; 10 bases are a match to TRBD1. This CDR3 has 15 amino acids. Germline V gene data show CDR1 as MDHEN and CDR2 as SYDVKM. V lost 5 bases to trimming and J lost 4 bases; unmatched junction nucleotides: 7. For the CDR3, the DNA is TGTGCCAGCAGTATATACGGGACAGGGGTAGAGACCCAGTACTTC. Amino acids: CASSIYGTGVETQYF.

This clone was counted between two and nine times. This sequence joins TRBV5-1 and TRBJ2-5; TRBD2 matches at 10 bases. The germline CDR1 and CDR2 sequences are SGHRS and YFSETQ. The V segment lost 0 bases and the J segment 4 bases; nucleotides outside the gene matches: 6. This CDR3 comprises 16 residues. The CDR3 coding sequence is TGCGCCAGCAGCTTGGCCAGCGGGGGGGCCCCAGAGACCCAGTACTTC. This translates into CASSLASGGAPETQYF.

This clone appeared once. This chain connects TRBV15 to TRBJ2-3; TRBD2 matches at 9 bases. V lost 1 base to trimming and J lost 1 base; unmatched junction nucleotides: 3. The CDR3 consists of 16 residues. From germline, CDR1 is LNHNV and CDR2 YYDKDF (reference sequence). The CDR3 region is CATSRGLAGRTDTQYF. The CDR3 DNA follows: TGTGCCACCAGCAGAGGGCTAGCGGGGCGCACAGATACGCAGTATTTT.

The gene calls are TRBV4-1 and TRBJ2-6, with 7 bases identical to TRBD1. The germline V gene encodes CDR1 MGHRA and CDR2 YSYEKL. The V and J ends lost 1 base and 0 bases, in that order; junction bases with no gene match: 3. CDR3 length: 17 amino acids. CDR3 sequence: CASSQGPGGSGANVLTF. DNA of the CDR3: TGCGCCAGCAGCCAAGGTCCAGGGGGCTCTGGGGCCAACGTCCTGACTTTC.

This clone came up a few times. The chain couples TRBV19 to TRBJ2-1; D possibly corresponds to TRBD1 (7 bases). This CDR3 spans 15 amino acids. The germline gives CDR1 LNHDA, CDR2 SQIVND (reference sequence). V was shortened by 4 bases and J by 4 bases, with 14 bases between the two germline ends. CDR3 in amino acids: CASSTPRGVYNEQFF. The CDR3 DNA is TGTGCCAGTAGTACCCCCAGGGGGGTGTACAATGAGCAGTTCTTC.

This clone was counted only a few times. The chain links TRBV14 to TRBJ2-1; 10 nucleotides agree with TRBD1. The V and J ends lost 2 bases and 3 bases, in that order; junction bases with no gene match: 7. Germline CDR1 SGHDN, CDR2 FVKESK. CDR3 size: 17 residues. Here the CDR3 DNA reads TGTGCCAGCAGCCAACGGACAGGGGGAATACTCTACAATGAGCAGTTCTTC. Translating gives CASSQRTGGILYNEQFF.

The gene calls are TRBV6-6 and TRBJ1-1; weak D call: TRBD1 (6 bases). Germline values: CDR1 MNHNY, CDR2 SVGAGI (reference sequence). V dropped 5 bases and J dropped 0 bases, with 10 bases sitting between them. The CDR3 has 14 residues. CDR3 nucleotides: TGTGCCAGCAGTCCTACAGGGATGAACACTGAAGCTTTCTTT. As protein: CASSPTGMNTEAFF.

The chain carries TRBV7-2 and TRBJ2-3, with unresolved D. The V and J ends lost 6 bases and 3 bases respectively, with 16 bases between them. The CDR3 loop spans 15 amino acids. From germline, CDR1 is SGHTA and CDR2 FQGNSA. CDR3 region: CASRASRGVTDTQYF. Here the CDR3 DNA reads TGTGCCAGCAGGGCATCACGAGGTGTAACAGATACGCAGTATTTT.

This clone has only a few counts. The DNA for the CDR3 is TGTGCCAGCAGCTTTCCCAGAGGACAGGGGTCTAACTATGGCTACACCTTC. It codes for CASSFPRGQGSNYGYTF. The chain joins TRBV7-2 to TRBJ1-2, with TRBD1 identical over 9 bases. CDR1 is SGHTA, CDR2 FQGNSA, per germline. The CDR3 consists of 17 residues. V was pared by 3 bases and J by 0 bases, with 8 bases of the junction left unmatched.

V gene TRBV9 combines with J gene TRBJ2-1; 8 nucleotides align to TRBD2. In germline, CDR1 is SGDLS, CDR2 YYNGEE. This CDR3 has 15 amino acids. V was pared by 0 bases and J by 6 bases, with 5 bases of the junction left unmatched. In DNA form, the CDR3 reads TGTGCCAGCAGCGTAGCAGCGGGAGTTGGCAATGAGCAGTTCTTC. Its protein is CASSVAAGVGNEQFF.

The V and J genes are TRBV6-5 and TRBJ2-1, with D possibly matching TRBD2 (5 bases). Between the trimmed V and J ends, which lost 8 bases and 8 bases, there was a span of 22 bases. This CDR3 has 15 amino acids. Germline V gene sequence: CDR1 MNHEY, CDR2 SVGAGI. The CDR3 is CASCLEDSTTDEQFF. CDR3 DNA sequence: TGTGCCAGCTGCCTCGAGGACTCTACAACCGATGAGCAGTTCTTC.

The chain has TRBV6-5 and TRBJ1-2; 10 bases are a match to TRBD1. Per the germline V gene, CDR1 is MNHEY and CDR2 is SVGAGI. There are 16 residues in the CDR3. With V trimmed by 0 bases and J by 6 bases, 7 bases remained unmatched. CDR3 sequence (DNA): TGTGCCAGCAGTTACTCGAGACAGGGGGCTGGCCATGGCTACACCTTC. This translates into CASSYSRQGAGHGYTF.